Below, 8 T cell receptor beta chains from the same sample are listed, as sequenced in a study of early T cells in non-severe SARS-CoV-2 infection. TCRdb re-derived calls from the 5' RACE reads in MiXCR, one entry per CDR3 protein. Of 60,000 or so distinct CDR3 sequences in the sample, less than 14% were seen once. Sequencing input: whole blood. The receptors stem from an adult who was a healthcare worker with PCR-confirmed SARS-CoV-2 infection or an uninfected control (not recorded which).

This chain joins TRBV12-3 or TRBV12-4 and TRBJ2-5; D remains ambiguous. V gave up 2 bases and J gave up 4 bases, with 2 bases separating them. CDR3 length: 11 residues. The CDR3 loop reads CASSLSETQYF. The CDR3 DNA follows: TGTGCCAGCAGTTTATCAGAGACCCAGTACTTC.

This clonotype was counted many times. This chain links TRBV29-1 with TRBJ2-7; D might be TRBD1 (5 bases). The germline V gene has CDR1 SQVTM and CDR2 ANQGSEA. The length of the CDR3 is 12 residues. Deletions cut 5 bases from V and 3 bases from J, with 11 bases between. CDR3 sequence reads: CSVSDRNYEQYF. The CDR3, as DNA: TGCAGCGTTTCTGACAGAAACTACGAGCAGTACTTC.

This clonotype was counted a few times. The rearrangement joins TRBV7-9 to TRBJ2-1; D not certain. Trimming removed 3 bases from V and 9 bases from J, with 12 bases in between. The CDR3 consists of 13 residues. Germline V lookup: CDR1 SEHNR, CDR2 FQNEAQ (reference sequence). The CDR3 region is CASSFPLEAEQFF. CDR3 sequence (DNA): TGTGCCAGCAGCTTCCCTCTAGAGGCTGAGCAGTTCTTC.

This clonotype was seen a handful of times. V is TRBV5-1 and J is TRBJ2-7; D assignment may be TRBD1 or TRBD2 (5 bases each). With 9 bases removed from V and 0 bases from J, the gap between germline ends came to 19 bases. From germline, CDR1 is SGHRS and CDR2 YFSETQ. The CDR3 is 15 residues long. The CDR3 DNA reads TGCGCCACCCGTACCGGGACCCTGAGCTCCTACGAGCAGTACTTC. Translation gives CATRTGTLSSYEQYF.

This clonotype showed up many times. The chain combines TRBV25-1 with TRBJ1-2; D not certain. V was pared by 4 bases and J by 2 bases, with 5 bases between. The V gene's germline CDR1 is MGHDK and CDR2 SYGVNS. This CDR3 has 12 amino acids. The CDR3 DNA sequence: TGTGCCAGCAGTGCGGTGAACTATGGCTACACCTTC. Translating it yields CASSAVNYGYTF.

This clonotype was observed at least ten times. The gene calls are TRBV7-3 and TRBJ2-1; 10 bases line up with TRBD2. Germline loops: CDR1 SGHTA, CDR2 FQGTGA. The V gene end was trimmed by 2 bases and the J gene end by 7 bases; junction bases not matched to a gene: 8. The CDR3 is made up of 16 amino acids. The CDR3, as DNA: TGTGCCAGCAGCTTATTCCCAGCGGGGGGGCGGAATGAGCAGTTCTTC. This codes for CASSLFPAGGRNEQFF.

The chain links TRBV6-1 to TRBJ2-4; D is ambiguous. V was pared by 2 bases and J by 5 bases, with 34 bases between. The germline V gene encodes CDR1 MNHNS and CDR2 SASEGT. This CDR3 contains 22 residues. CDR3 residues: CASSENDRDGLLDVRTENIQYF. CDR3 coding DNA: TGTGCCAGCAGTGAAAATGACCGAGACGGTTTGCTGGACGTACGTACGGAAAACATTCAGTACTTC.

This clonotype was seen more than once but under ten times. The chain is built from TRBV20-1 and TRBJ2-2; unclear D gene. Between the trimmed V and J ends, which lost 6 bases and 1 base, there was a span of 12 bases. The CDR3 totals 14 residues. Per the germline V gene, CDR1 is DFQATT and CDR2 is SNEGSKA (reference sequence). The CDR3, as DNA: TGCAGTGCCACCGACCGTCGGAACACCGGGGAGCTGTTTTTT. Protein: CSATDRRNTGELFF.